The T cell receptor beta chain under discussion was sequenced for a study of blood T cell repertoires in COVID-19. Study information: Specimens from acute and convalescent COVID-19 originated in the United States, Italy and Spain. Sources were T cells, B-cell-depleted T cells, or PBMCs; the material itself was cDNA or gDNA.

The germline CDR1 and CDR2 sequences are SGHAT and FQNNGV. The length of the CDR3 is 18 residues. J was trimmed by 3 bases and V by 0 bases; bases with no gene match: 9. Original processing notes: Reference gene primer amplification gave nucleated cell count estimates. Clones were sequenced by immunoSEQ multiplex PCR, and TCRdb holds only the in-frame ones, with some missing. The DNA gave D and trimming, while V, J and clone size come from that table. The table lists about 88,000 clones, around 86% of them singletons. Sequencing used peripheral blood. The sequence came from a human donor in a cohort sampled during active COVID-19. This chain uses TRBV11-2 with TRBJ2-7, with TRBD1 identical over 12 bases. In nucleotides, the CDR3 is TGTGCCAGCAGCTTAGACTGGGGACAGGGGGCTTTTCGCTACGAGCAGTACTTC. This codes for CASSLDWGQGAFRYEQYF.